The clone carrying this TCR beta chain has only a few counts. The antigen is not known. The record originates from a study of CD8 T cells in ankylosing spondylitis. Study outcomes and limitations: In ankylosing spondylitis blood, a motif of about eight highly homologous TCR beta variants appeared characteristic.

This CDR3 region has 14 residues. J was trimmed by 3 bases and V by 5 bases; bases with no gene match: 4. Germline V gene data show CDR1 as MNHEY and CDR2 as SMNVEV (reference sequence). 5'-RACE, quantitative and with molecular barcodes, yielded the TCR beta libraries. TCRdb called the 5' RACE reads again in MiXCR, with one record for every CDR3 protein. Of fewer than 550,000 distinct CDR3 sequences detected, approximately 5.3% appear once; the ten largest clones hold roughly 3.5%. The sample comprised blood, either unsorted or a sorted T cell fraction (not recorded which). The chain carries TRBV27 and TRBJ2-7, with 10 bases aligning to TRBD1. This clonotype was obtained from a male donor with ankylosing spondylitis. Here the CDR3 reads CASSQRTGGYEQYF. The CDR3 coding sequence is TGTGCCAGCAGTCAACGGACAGGGGGCTACGAGCAGTACTTC.